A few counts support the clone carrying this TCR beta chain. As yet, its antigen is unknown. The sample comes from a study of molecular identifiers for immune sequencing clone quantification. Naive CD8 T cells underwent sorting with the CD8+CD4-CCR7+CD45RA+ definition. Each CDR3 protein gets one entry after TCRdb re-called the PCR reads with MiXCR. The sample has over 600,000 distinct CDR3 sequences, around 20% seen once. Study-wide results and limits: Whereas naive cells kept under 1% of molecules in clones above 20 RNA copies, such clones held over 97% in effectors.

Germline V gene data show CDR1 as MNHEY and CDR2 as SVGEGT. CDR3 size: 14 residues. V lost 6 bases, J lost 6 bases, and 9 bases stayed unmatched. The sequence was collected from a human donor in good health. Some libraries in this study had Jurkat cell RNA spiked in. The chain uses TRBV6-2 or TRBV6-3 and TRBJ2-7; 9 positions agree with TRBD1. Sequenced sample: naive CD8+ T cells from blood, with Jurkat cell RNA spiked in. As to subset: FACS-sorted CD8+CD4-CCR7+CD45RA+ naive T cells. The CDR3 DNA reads TGTGCCAGCAGGATTACAGGGGGCTTGGGCGAGCAGTACTTC. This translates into CASRITGGLGEQYF.